Listed here are 26 T cell receptor beta chains from one sample, sequenced in a study of blood T cell repertoires in COVID-19. Sequenced by immunoSEQ multiplex PCR; TCRdb stores in-frame clones only, minus some. The profile shows fewer than 200,000 clones, 83% of them singletons. The sequenced sample was PBMCs or T cells enriched from blood (not recorded which). The origin of the receptors is a woman aged 50 to 65 who had recovered from COVID-19.

The chain uses TRBV20-1 and TRBJ2-3; 8 nucleotides agree with TRBD2. The trim removed 3 bases at V and 0 bases at J, leaving 14 bases unmatched. The germline CDR1 and CDR2 sequences are DFQATT and SNEGSKA (reference sequence). This CDR3 has 18 amino acids. The CDR3 nucleotides are TGCAGTGCTAGTCCTTATGTTAGCGGGGACCATAGCACAGATACGCAGTATTTT. Protein product: CSASPYVSGDHSTDTQYF.

The genes are TRBV19 and TRBJ1-6, with 7 bases identical to TRBD1. This CDR3 is built from 16 residues. Germline V gene lookup returns CDR1 LNHDA and CDR2 SQIVND (reference sequence). The ends lost 2 bases at V and 9 bases at J; junction bases unmatched: 10. This CDR3 reads CASSIPNRGSGSPLHF. CDR3 DNA sequence: TGTGCCAGTAGTATACCCAACAGGGGCAGTGGTTCACCCCTCCACTTT.

The chain uses TRBV30 and TRBJ1-1; D possibly corresponds to TRBD1 (6 bases). This CDR3 has 18 amino acids. V was pared by 0 bases and J by 4 bases, with 24 bases between. The germline CDR1 and CDR2 sequences are GTSNPN and SVGIG (reference sequence). The CDR3, as DNA: TGTGCCTGGAGTGTACCCCCGTACAGGGTTGGGGGGGCCACTGAAGCTTTCTTT. This gives the protein CAWSVPPYRVGGATEAFF.

A few counts support this clone. The J gene is TRBJ1-1, the V gene TRBV7-2; the D is unclear. The CDR3 is 15 amino acids. Germline values: CDR1 SGHTA, CDR2 FQGNSA. The ends were cut back, 5 bases at V and 1 base at J, with 14 bases in the middle. The CDR3 DNA sequence: TGTGCCAGCAGCATAGGCCCAGAATCGAACACTGAAGCTTTCTTT. Its protein is CASSIGPESNTEAFF.

Only a few counts were recorded for this clone. The CDR3 DNA follows: TGTGCCAGCAGTTACGCCTCCGGGACAGGGAATCGAGGCTACACCTTC. Its translation: CASSYASGTGNRGYTF. The genes are TRBV6-5 and TRBJ1-2, with 9 bases aligning to TRBD1. Germline CDR1 is MNHEY and CDR2 is SVGAGI. The length of the CDR3 is 16 residues. Unmatched junction bases numbered 12, after V lost 2 bases and J lost 8 bases.

This sequence joins TRBV25-1 and TRBJ2-7, with 10 bases identical to TRBD1. V lost 6 bases and J lost 3; bases outside the gene matches: 2. The CDR3 spans 13 residues. The germline V gene has CDR1 MGHDK and CDR2 SYGVNS. The CDR3 sequence: CASRGQGNYEQYV. The DNA for the CDR3 is TGTGCCAGCAGGGGACAGGGGAACTACGAGCAGTACGTC.

This rearrangement joins TRBV30 to TRBJ2-5; tentatively, D is TRBD1 (6 bases). V lost 3 bases, J lost 2 bases, and 13 bases lay in between. Germline CDR1 is GTSNPN and CDR2 is SVGIG (reference sequence). The CDR3 sequence is 14 residues long. In DNA form, the CDR3 reads TGTGCCTGGAGGCTCCGAGACAGGCAAGAGACCCAGTACTTC. Encoded protein: CAWRLRDRQETQYF.

This rearrangement joins TRBV5-4 to TRBJ1-2; no clear D. Germline assignment: CDR1 SGHNT and CDR2 YYREEE (reference sequence). The CDR3 is made up of 19 amino acids. The germline V and J ends were trimmed by 2 bases and 0 bases, with 23 bases remaining between them. CDR3 nucleotide sequence: TGTGCCAGCAGCTTCAAAGAGTGGAGTGTGGATGTCGCTAACTATGGCTACACCTTC. Translating it yields CASSFKEWSVDVANYGYTF. Full variable domain (remainder filled in from reference TRBV5-4 and TRBJ1-2): ETGVTQSPTHLIKTRGQQVTLRCSSQSGHNTVSWYQQALGQGPQFIFQYYREEENGRGNFPPRFSGLQFPNYSSELNVNALELDDSALYLCASSFKEWSVDVANYGYTFGSGTRLTVV.

This chain links TRBV7-2 with TRBJ1-2, with D perhaps matching TRBD1 (5 bases). The germline gives CDR1 SGHTA, CDR2 FQGNSA. The CDR3 runs to 16 residues. The V gene lost 1 base and the J gene lost 4 bases, with 16 bases spanning the gap. DNA for the CDR3: TGTGCCAGCAGCTTAGGTCTGACCCAGGGAGGCTATGGCTACACCTTC. Its translation is CASSLGLTQGGYGYTF.

This clone occurred once. The chain is built from TRBV2 and TRBJ2-7, with 9 bases that match TRBD1. Germline V gene lookup returns CDR1 SNHLY and CDR2 FYNNEI. Germline trimming cut 4 bases from V and 6 bases from J; bases unmatched to any gene: 4. There are 13 residues in the CDR3. CDR3 residues: CASSGGQGGEQYV. The CDR3 coding sequence is TGTGCCAGCAGTGGGGGACAGGGAGGCGAGCAGTACGTC.

V and J are TRBV19 and TRBJ2-5, with 11 nucleotides matching TRBD2. Germline V lookup: CDR1 LNHDA, CDR2 SQIVND (reference sequence). The CDR3 runs 16 residues. V lost 5 bases, J lost 3 bases, and 8 bases stayed unmatched. CDR3 in DNA: TGTGCCAGTAGTCCAAAATCGGGACTAGCGGAAGAGACCCAGTACTTC. Its protein is CASSPKSGLAEETQYF.

The gene calls are TRBV5-1 and TRBJ2-1; D is perhaps TRBD1 (5 bases). The length of the CDR3 is 15 residues. Looked up from germline, CDR1 is SGHRS and CDR2 is YFSETQ. V was cut by 4 bases and J by 0 bases, with 11 bases left in between. DNA for the CDR3: TGCGCCAGCAGCCCACAGGTGGCCTCCTACAATGAGCAGTTCTTC. Encoded protein: CASSPQVASYNEQFF.

CDR3 sequence: CASSPWASQETQYF. DNA of the CDR3: TGTGCCAGCTCACCATGGGCCAGCCAAGAGACCCAGTACTTC. The rearrangement joins TRBV18 to TRBJ2-5; D not resolved. Trimming stripped 2 bases from V and 1 base from J, with 8 bases between. The CDR3 loop spans 14 amino acids. Germline V gene lookup returns CDR1 KGHSH and CDR2 LQKENI.

In this sample, this clone turned up a few times. The chain uses TRBV4-3 and TRBJ2-1, with 10 nucleotides matching TRBD2. After removal of 6 bases from V and 9 bases from J, the junction contained 14 bases not matched to a gene. Germline V gene data show CDR1 as LGHNA and CDR2 as YSLEER. This CDR3 region has 16 residues. CDR3 in amino acids: CASRETGTSAIFEQFF. The CDR3 DNA follows: TGCGCCAGCAGAGAGACCGGGACTAGCGCCATTTTTGAGCAGTTCTTC.

The chain recombines TRBV28 with TRBJ1-2; 7 positions agree with TRBD1. V shed 6 bases, J shed 1 base, and the junction held 5 bases outside the gene matches. The CDR3 contains 14 residues. Germline lookup yields CDR1 MDHEN and CDR2 SYDVKM. The CDR3 DNA follows: TGTGCCAGCAGCGACAGGGCCAATAACTATGGCTACACCTTC. Its translation is CASSDRANNYGYTF.

V is TRBV28 and J is TRBJ2-3; the match to TRBD2 covers 8 bases. Germline values: CDR1 MDHEN, CDR2 SYDVKM. This CDR3 is 15 amino acids long. Germline trimming cut 7 bases from V and 4 bases from J; bases unmatched to any gene: 10. This CDR3 is CASTPASGYPDTQYF. As DNA, the CDR3 is TGTGCCAGCACCCCCGCTAGCGGGTATCCAGATACGCAGTATTTT.

The chain combines TRBV28 with TRBJ2-1, with 8 bases aligning to TRBD2. The J segment lost 8 bases and the V segment lost 7 bases, leaving 10 bases of the junction unmatched. CDR1 is MDHEN and CDR2 is SYDVKM in the germline V gene. The CDR3 covers 14 residues. CDR3 sequence reads: CASKSGLDVHEQFF. Here the CDR3 DNA reads TGTGCCAGCAAATCGGGACTAGATGTCCATGAGCAGTTCTTC. Complete variable domain (other parts from reference TRBV28 and TRBJ2-1): DVKVTQSSRYLVKRTGEKVFLECVQDMDHENMFWYRQDPGLGLRLIYFSYDVKMKEKGDIPEGYSVSREKKERFSLILESASTNQTSMYLCASKSGLDVHEQFFGPGTRLTVL.

The chain employs TRBV7-8 and TRBJ2-4; a weak D match, TRBD2 (6 bases). V was clipped by 5 bases and J by 6 bases, with 20 bases between them. The CDR3 loop spans 16 amino acids. Looked up from germline, CDR1 is SGHVS and CDR2 is FQNEAQ. As DNA, the CDR3 is TGTGCCAGCAGCACCCGCGGAGGGCCAGGTCTAAACATTCAGTACTTC. Translated, it gives CASSTRGGPGLNIQYF.

The chain has TRBV6-9 and TRBJ1-1; the match to TRBD1 covers 7 bases. This CDR3 region has 17 residues. Germline CDR1 is MNHGY and CDR2 is SVAAGI. The junction had 20 bases not matched to a gene; V was cut back by 5 bases and J by 8 bases. The CDR3 sequence is CASSQKQGPGREGEAFF. The CDR3 DNA sequence: TGTGCCAGCAGTCAAAAACAGGGGCCGGGAAGGGAAGGAGAAGCTTTCTTT.

This chain joins TRBV7-2 and TRBJ2-1, with 11 bases fitting TRBD2. Trimming at V came to 6 bases and at J to 3 bases, leaving 7 bases not matched to a gene. Looked up from germline, CDR1 is SGHTA and CDR2 is FQGNSA. The CDR3 has 16 amino acids. DNA for the CDR3: TGTGCCAGCAGGGAAACTAGCGGGGGCGGCTACAATGAGCAGTTCTTC. Residues: CASRETSGGGYNEQFF.

This chain uses TRBV5-1 with TRBJ2-5; weak D call: TRBD2 (5 bases). The CDR3 has 15 residues. The germline gives CDR1 SGHRS, CDR2 YFSETQ. V dropped 1 base and J dropped 5 bases, with 15 bases sitting between them. In nucleotides, the CDR3 is TGCGCCAGCAGCTTGTTAGGCGGTCGCGGGGAGACCCAGTACTTC. Translated, it gives CASSLLGGRGETQYF.

CDR3 sequence: CASSLGDRVGIGTEAFF. CDR3 DNA: TGCGCCAGCAGCTTGGGGGACAGGGTAGGGATCGGCACTGAAGCTTTCTTT. This chain links TRBV5-1 with TRBJ1-1; 9 nucleotides match TRBD1. The CDR3 contains 17 residues. Per germline, CDR1 SGHRS and CDR2 YFSETQ. V trimming: 0 bases; J trimming: 4 bases; junction bases outside the gene matches: 10.

The chain recombines TRBV12-3 or TRBV12-4 with TRBJ2-1, with 7 nucleotides matching TRBD2. V lost 3 bases and J lost 11; bases outside the gene matches: 7. The CDR3 has 13 residues. The CDR3 DNA sequence: TGTGCCAGCAGTTTGGAGAAGGGGACTAAGCAGTTCTTC. It encodes CASSLEKGTKQFF.

The V call is TRBV7-9, the J call TRBJ1-4; perhaps TRBD1 as D (6 bases). The CDR3 is 15 residues long. Trimming pared 0 bases from V and 7 bases from J, leaving 12 bases between. The germline V gene encodes CDR1 SEHNR and CDR2 FQNEAQ (reference sequence). Here the CDR3 DNA reads TGTGCCAGCAGCTTAGCTGGCGGACAGCCTGAAAAACTGTTTTTT. Its protein product is CASSLAGGQPEKLFF.

The V call is TRBV6-5, the J call TRBJ2-1, with 7 bases aligning to TRBD2. Germline CDR1 reads MNHEY; CDR2 reads SVGAGI. V lost 6 bases, J lost 6 bases, and 11 bases stayed unmatched. This CDR3 is 15 amino acids long. CDR3 in DNA: TGTGCCAGCAGCGCCCCAGCGGGGTATAGCAATGAGCAGTTCTTC. Encoded protein: CASSAPAGYSNEQFF.

This rearrangement joins TRBV30 to TRBJ1-5; TRBD1 matches 7 bases. The germline V gene encodes CDR1 GTSNPN and CDR2 SVGIG (reference sequence). The CDR3 totals 13 residues. The V gene end was trimmed by 3 bases and the J gene end by 4 bases; junction bases not matched to a gene: 3. CDR3: CAWRGGENQPQHF. CDR3 DNA sequence: TGTGCCTGGAGAGGGGGCGAGAATCAGCCCCAGCATTTT. Together with reference TRBV30 and TRBJ1-5, the CDR3 gives the full variable domain: SQTIHQWPATLVQPVGSPLSLECTVEGTSNPNLYWYRQAAGRGLQLLFYSVGIGQISSEVPQNLSASRPQDRQFILSSKKLLLSDSGFYLCAWRGGENQPQHFGDGTRLSIL.